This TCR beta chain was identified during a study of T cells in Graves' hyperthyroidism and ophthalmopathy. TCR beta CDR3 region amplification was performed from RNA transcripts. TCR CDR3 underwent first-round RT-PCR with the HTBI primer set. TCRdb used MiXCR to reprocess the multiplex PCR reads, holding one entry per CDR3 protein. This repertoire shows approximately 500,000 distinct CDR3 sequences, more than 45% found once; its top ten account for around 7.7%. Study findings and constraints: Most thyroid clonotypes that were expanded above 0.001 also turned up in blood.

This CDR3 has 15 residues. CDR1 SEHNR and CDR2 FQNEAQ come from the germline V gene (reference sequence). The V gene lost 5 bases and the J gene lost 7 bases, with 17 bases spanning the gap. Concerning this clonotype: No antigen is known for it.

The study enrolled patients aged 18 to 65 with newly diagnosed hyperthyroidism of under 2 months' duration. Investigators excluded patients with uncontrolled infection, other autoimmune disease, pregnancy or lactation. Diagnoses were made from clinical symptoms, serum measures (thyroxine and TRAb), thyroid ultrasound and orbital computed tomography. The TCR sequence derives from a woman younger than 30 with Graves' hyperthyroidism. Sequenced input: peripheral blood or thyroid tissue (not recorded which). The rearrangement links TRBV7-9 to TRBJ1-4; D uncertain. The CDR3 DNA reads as TGTGCCAGCAGCCCAGTAGGCCCAAAGGGTGAAAAACTGTTTTTT. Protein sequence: CASSPVGPKGEKLFF.